The 3 T cell receptor beta chains presented below share a single source sample, sequenced in a study of a mutant IDH1 vaccine in newly diagnosed glioma (dated by TCRdb to about 2021). Their target antigens are unknown. According to the study, the label for this sample's time point signals: week 47, end of study. Each vaccine dose, consisting of 300 ug of a 20-mer mutant IDH1 peptide in Montanide, was administered subcutaneously with topical imiquimod. Libraries were prepared through the immunoSEQ multiplex PCR assay. Here the immuneACCESS table is served through TCRdb, limited to in-frame sequences with V and J called. Missing clones are a known gap in these copies; in checked studies unresolved V genes cover under half, and the rest lacks a known reason. Present in this sample are roughly 31,000 clones, approximately 83% of which were seen just once. Roughly 30% of the sample is taken by the ten largest.

Sequencing was performed on PBMCs, taken from a glioma patient whose treatment included an IDH1 peptide vaccine. All receptors come from a man aged 30 to 45 with glioma.

The rearrangement links TRBV19 to TRBJ2-7; D not certain. Germline V gene data show CDR1 as LNHDA and CDR2 as SQIVND (reference sequence). The CDR3 consists of 12 residues. V was clipped by 7 bases and J by 3 bases, with 10 bases between them. The CDR3 bases are TGTGCCAGTACCGAAAACATCTACGAGCAGTACTTC. This codes for CASTENIYEQYF.

J is TRBJ2-5 and V is TRBV4-1; maybe TRBD2 (6 bases). The V and J ends lost 1 base and 5 bases respectively, with 11 bases between them. The CDR3 spans 14 residues. Germline V lookup: CDR1 MGHRA, CDR2 YSYEKL. In DNA, the CDR3 is TGCGCCAGCAGCCAAGTCCCGGGGGTGGAGACCCAGTACTTC. It yields the protein CASSQVPGVETQYF.

The chain carries TRBV6-1 and TRBJ2-3; 7 bases align to TRBD1. The CDR3 contains 12 residues. V shed 6 bases, J shed 3 bases, and the junction held 0 bases outside the gene matches. Germline assignment: CDR1 MNHNS and CDR2 SASEGT. The CDR3 sequence is CASRTGTDTQYF. The CDR3 coding sequence is TGTGCCAGCAGGACAGGGACAGATACGCAGTATTTT.